Reported below is one T cell receptor beta chain. The antigen is not known. The sample is drawn from a study of T-cell reconstitution after alpha-beta-depleted transplantation in children. Unique molecular identifiers were built into the TCRbeta library. TCRdb passed the PCR reads through MiXCR, listing each CDR3 protein once. The table lists 200,000 or so distinct CDR3 sequences, 6.3% of them singletons. V lost 5 bases, J lost 11 bases, and 12 bases stayed unmatched. The length of the CDR3 is 15 residues. Germline V gene sequence: CDR1 SGHNT, CDR2 YENEEA. Study outcomes and limitations: T-cell counts and diversity were attributed mostly to newly produced T cells one year after transplant. Reportedly, alpha-beta T cells present about two months post-transplant originated from several hundred expanded clones of graft origin.

The sample was PBMCs, taken before TCRalphabeta/CD19-depleted stem cell transplant. This sequence originates from a girl under three years old with combined immunodeficiency, due to receive a stem cell transplant. The V and J genes are TRBV11-3 and TRBJ2-3; 11 bases align to TRBD2. The CDR3 sequence is CASSQMKLAGGGQYF. Written as DNA, the CDR3 is TGTGCCAGCAGCCAAATGAAATTAGCGGGAGGGGGGCAGTATTTT.